The 27 T cell receptor beta chains reported below all come from one sample, sequenced in a study of regulatory T cells in long-lasting Graves disease. Described time point: persistent/refractory GD, antithyroid drugs over 5 years with positive TRAb. PBMC-derived RNA was used for the TCR library. Researchers made TCR beta libraries by using iRepertoire HTBI primers and running Arm-PCR on CDR3 regions. TCRdb re-called the multiplex PCR reads with MiXCR, one entry per CDR3 protein. The table records 450,000 or so distinct CDR3 sequences, about 22% of them present only once. The source material was peripheral blood mononuclear cells (PBMCs), sampled when the disease was refractory, from a patient treated with antithyroid drugs. Every receptor here comes from a female donor with Graves disease.

This clonotype has more than one count but fewer than ten. The V gene is TRBV20-1, the J gene TRBJ1-5; 11 bases fit TRBD1. The length of the CDR3 is 14 residues. V trimming: 6 bases; J trimming: 6 bases; junction bases outside the gene matches: 7. The germline V gene has CDR1 DFQATT and CDR2 SNEGSKA (reference sequence). CDR3: CSAMAGQGGQPQHF. The CDR3 bases are TGCAGTGCCATGGCGGGACAGGGGGGTCAGCCCCAGCATTTT.

The V and J genes are TRBV7-8 and TRBJ2-3; D remains ambiguous. V lost 5 bases to trimming and J lost 7 bases, with 13 bases between them. Germline values: CDR1 SGHVS, CDR2 FQNEAQ. The CDR3 has 13 amino acids. The CDR3 bases are TGTGCCAGCAGCCCGGACGAGGCAAATACGCAGTATTTT. Translating it yields CASSPDEANTQYF.

This clonotype was seen many times. The gene calls are TRBV6-5 and TRBJ1-1; D not certain. The CDR3 is made up of 15 amino acids. V was cut by 0 bases and J by 2 bases, with 10 bases left in between. From germline, CDR1 is MNHEY and CDR2 SVGAGI. The DNA for the CDR3 is TGTGCCAGCAGTTACTCGCCCAGTTCAAACACTGAAGCTTTCTTT. As protein: CASSYSPSSNTEAFF.

This clonotype was observed a few times. This sequence joins TRBV18 and TRBJ2-7; the match to TRBD1 covers 9 bases. The CDR3 runs 15 residues. V trimming: 3 bases; J trimming: 5 bases; junction bases outside the gene matches: 8. Germline CDR1 is KGHSH and CDR2 is LQKENI. For the CDR3, the DNA is TGTGCCAGCTCACCCCCGGGACAGGGTCTTAACGAGCAGTACTTC. Translated, it gives CASSPPGQGLNEQYF.

The genes are TRBV18 and TRBJ2-1; no firm D call. The CDR3 is 13 amino acids. Trimming took 0 bases from V and 6 from J, leaving 6 bases between them. CDR1 is KGHSH and CDR2 is LQKENI in the germline V gene. The DNA for the CDR3 is TGTGCCAGCTCACCACCGCCTCCCAATGAGCAGTTCTTC. Its translation is CASSPPPPNEQFF.

Ten or more counts support this clonotype. The chain employs TRBV20-1 and TRBJ1-2; 7 bases fit TRBD1. CDR3 length: 13 residues. The germline CDR1 and CDR2 sequences are DFQATT and SNEGSKA (reference sequence). V shed 7 bases and J 2 bases; nucleotides not matched to a gene: 7. CDR3 amino acids: CSGMDRPNYGYTF. As DNA, the CDR3 is TGCAGTGGGATGGACAGGCCCAACTATGGCTACACCTTC.

This clonotype came up a few times. This chain links TRBV7-2 with TRBJ2-1; 11 positions agree with TRBD2. The germline V gene has CDR1 SGHTA and CDR2 FQGNSA. CDR3 length: 17 amino acids. The junction had 12 bases not matched to a gene; V was cut back by 4 bases and J by 7 bases. The CDR3: CASSWGGGLAAPNEQFF. The CDR3 DNA follows: TGTGCCAGCAGCTGGGGTGGGGGACTAGCGGCGCCGAATGAGCAGTTCTTC.

This chain uses TRBV7-6 with TRBJ2-2; D gene unclear. The V end lost 5 bases, the J end lost 5 bases, and 9 bases lay between the germline ends. The CDR3 length is 13 residues. Germline V lookup: CDR1 SGHVS, CDR2 FNYEAQ. The CDR3 loop reads CASSLTVTGELFF. The DNA for the CDR3 is TGTGCCAGCAGCCTAACAGTAACCGGGGAGCTGTTTTTT.

The chain recombines TRBV3-1 with TRBJ2-1; TRBD1 aligns across 7 bases. The CDR3 covers 12 residues. Germline CDR1 and CDR2: LGHDT and YNNKEL (reference sequence). J gave up 10 bases and V 3 bases, and 3 bases lay outside the gene matches. The CDR3 loop reads CASSQRDSEQFF. The CDR3 DNA sequence: TGTGCCAGCAGCCAGAGGGACAGCGAGCAGTTCTTC.

The DNA for the CDR3 is TGTGCCACCAGCAGAGATGGATCCTACACAAGCACAGATACGCAGTATTTT. This translates into CATSRDGSYTSTDTQYF. This chain joins TRBV15 and TRBJ2-3; no clear D gene. In germline, CDR1 is LNHNV, CDR2 YYDKDF (reference sequence). There are 17 residues in the CDR3. Trimming shortened V by 0 bases and J by 0 bases, and 13 bases separated the two germline ends.

This clonotype was observed a handful of times. The gene calls are TRBV30 and TRBJ1-2; unclear D gene. The CDR3 runs to 15 residues. With 2 bases removed from V and 4 bases from J, the gap between germline ends came to 17 bases. The V gene's germline CDR1 is GTSNPN and CDR2 SVGIG (reference sequence). The CDR3, as DNA: TGTGCCTGGAGTCGGGCGGAGTATCTTCCCTATGGCTACACCTTC. Its protein product is CAWSRAEYLPYGYTF.

This clonotype turned up a few times. The chain links TRBV9 to TRBJ2-2, with TRBD2 matching 7 bases. V was pared by 4 bases and J by 2 bases, with 5 bases of the junction left unmatched. Looked up from germline, CDR1 is SGDLS and CDR2 is YYNGEE. CDR3 size: 15 residues. DNA of the CDR3: TGTGCCAGCAGCCCCCCGGGACTAAACACCGGGGAGCTGTTTTTT. Its protein is CASSPPGLNTGELFF.

The chain is built from TRBV5-1 and TRBJ1-3; the D is unclear. V was pared by 1 base and J by 0 bases, with 8 bases between. Germline V gives CDR1 SGHRS, CDR2 YFSETQ. The CDR3 covers 15 residues. The DNA for the CDR3 is TGCGCCAGCAGCTTGCAACCCAACTCTGGAAACACCATATATTTT. Translation: CASSLQPNSGNTIYF. The full variable domain, with the rest looked up from reference TRBV5-1 and TRBJ1-3, is KAGVTQTPRYLIKTRGQQVTLSCSPISGHRSVSWYQQTPGQGLQFLFEYFSETQRNKGNFPGRFSGRQFSNSRSEMNVSTLELGDSALYLCASSLQPNSGNTIYFGEGSWLTVV.

Many counts were recorded for this clonotype. The V call is TRBV11-2, the J call TRBJ2-7, with D tentatively TRBD1 (6 bases). Trimming stripped 3 bases from V and 5 bases from J, with 11 bases between. The CDR3 spans 13 residues. In germline, CDR1 is SGHAT, CDR2 FQNNGV. The CDR3 protein is CASSFTGFNEQYF. The DNA for the CDR3 is TGTGCCAGCAGCTTCACAGGGTTCAACGAGCAGTACTTC.

In nucleotides, the CDR3 is TGTGCCAGCCAGACTTCGGGACACCCTATGCATCAGCCCCAGCATTTT. Protein sequence: CASQTSGHPMHQPQHF. The genes are TRBV10-3 and TRBJ1-5; possible D gene TRBD1, 6 bases. The CDR3 spans 16 residues. The V end lost 10 bases, the J end lost 5 bases, and 24 bases lay between the germline ends. CDR1 and CDR2 (germline): ENHRY, SYGVKD.

This clonotype was seen ten or more times. The chain uses TRBV12-5 and TRBJ2-5; no firm D call. The CDR3 extends over 12 amino acids. Germline V gene data show CDR1 as LGHNT and CDR2 as FRNRAP. V was clipped by 7 bases and J by 5 bases, with 11 bases between them. This CDR3 is CASASAWETQYF. CDR3 sequence (DNA): TGTGCTAGTGCCTCAGCGTGGGAGACCCAGTACTTC.

This rearrangement joins TRBV4-1 to TRBJ1-4; D remains ambiguous. V lost 6 bases and J lost 0, with 11 bases in between. This CDR3 has 15 residues. Germline assignment: CDR1 MGHRA and CDR2 YSYEKL. This CDR3 is CASRQTESTNEKLFF. Written as DNA, the CDR3 is TGCGCCAGCAGGCAAACAGAGTCAACTAATGAAAAACTGTTTTTT.

This clonotype has a count of ten or more. CDR3 nucleotide sequence: TGCGCCAGCAGTGAGGGGTTTGTTAATTCACCCCTCCACTTT. Amino acids: CASSEGFVNSPLHF. V and J are TRBV5-1 and TRBJ1-6, with D possibly matching TRBD1 (5 bases). Trimming stripped 5 bases from V and 6 bases from J, with 12 bases between. CDR3 size: 14 residues. CDR1 is SGHRS, CDR2 YFSETQ, per germline.

There are a few counts of this clonotype. V is TRBV11-1 and J is TRBJ2-1; 7 bases are shared with TRBD1. Germline trimming cut 2 bases from V and 5 bases from J; bases unmatched to any gene: 6. CDR3 length: 15 amino acids. Germline lookup yields CDR1 SGHAT and CDR2 FQDESV (reference sequence). CDR3 residues: CASSLSTGINNEQFF. As DNA, the CDR3 is TGTGCCAGCAGCTTATCGACAGGGATTAACAATGAGCAGTTCTTC.

This clonotype was seen a few times. As DNA, the CDR3 is TGTGCCAGCAGCGTACAGGGGGACTTTCGAAATGGCTACACCTTC. It is translated as CASSVQGDFRNGYTF. This chain uses TRBV9 with TRBJ1-2; 7 bases are shared with TRBD1. CDR1 is SGDLS and CDR2 is YYNGEE in the germline V gene. V gave up 1 base and J gave up 6 bases; unmatched junction bases: 9. There are 15 residues in the CDR3. The complete variable domain, with remaining parts taken from reference TRBV9 and TRBJ1-2, reads DSGVTQTPKHLITATGQRVTLRCSPRSGDLSVYWYQQSLDQGLQFLIQYYNGEERAKGNILERFSAQQFPDLHSELNLSSLELGDSALYFCASSVQGDFRNGYTFGSGTRLTVV.

The chain links TRBV6-1 to TRBJ1-2; 9 bases line up with TRBD1. Unmatched junction bases numbered 7, after V lost 11 bases and J lost 3 bases. This CDR3 contains 13 residues. Per germline, CDR1 MNHNS and CDR2 SASEGT. This chain's CDR3 is CAGRTGVDYGYTF. CDR3 nucleotide sequence: TGTGCCGGAAGGACAGGGGTTGACTATGGCTACACCTTC.

At least ten counts were recorded for this clonotype. The rearrangement links TRBV7-2 to TRBJ1-2; D is perhaps TRBD1 (5 bases). The CDR3 runs 13 residues. The germline V and J ends were trimmed by 1 base and 8 bases, with 11 bases remaining between them. The germline V gene has CDR1 SGHTA and CDR2 FQGNSA. CDR3 nucleotide sequence: TGTGCCAGCAGCTTAGAGGGGCTTGACGGCTACACCTTC. The encoded protein is CASSLEGLDGYTF.

Ten or more counts support this clonotype. The V gene is TRBV28, the J gene TRBJ1-1; 8 bases match TRBD1. The germline gives CDR1 MDHEN, CDR2 SYDVKM. V lost 6 bases to trimming and J lost 3 bases; unmatched junction nucleotides: 6. The CDR3 runs 14 residues. The CDR3 spells CASRLDREDTEAFF. Here the CDR3 DNA reads TGTGCCAGCAGACTGGACAGGGAGGACACTGAAGCTTTCTTT.

The V and J genes are TRBV24-1 and TRBJ2-6; a possible D gene is TRBD2 (6 bases). The V gene's germline CDR1 is KGHDR and CDR2 SFDVKD. V gave up 5 bases and J gave up 2 bases, with 12 bases separating them. The CDR3 runs 16 residues. The CDR3: CATSGGREAGANVLTF. DNA for the CDR3: TGTGCCACCAGTGGGGGCAGGGAGGCTGGGGCCAACGTCCTGACTTTC.

The chain joins TRBV12-3 or TRBV12-4 to TRBJ2-4; unclear D gene. This CDR3 is 15 amino acids long. V dropped 8 bases and J dropped 3 bases, with 17 bases sitting between them. The CDR3 is CASLRSEAGKNIQYF. CDR3 DNA: TGTGCCAGCCTTCGAAGTGAGGCAGGCAAAAACATTCAGTACTTC.

V gene TRBV20-1 combines with J gene TRBJ1-5; D remains unclear. CDR1 is DFQATT, CDR2 SNEGSKA, per germline (reference sequence). The V and J ends lost 1 base and 8 bases respectively, with 9 bases between them. The CDR3 runs 12 residues. The CDR3 region has the DNA TGCAGTGCTAGAGTCGGTCTTGAGCCCCAGCATTTT. This translates into CSARVGLEPQHF.

This clonotype has only a few counts. The V gene is TRBV7-9, the J gene TRBJ1-6, with 9 bases that match TRBD1. This CDR3 is 16 amino acids long. Losses at the gene ends were 5 bases for V and 6 bases for J; bases not matched to a gene: 8. In germline, CDR1 is SEHNR, CDR2 FQNEAQ (reference sequence). The CDR3: CASSTTDRGSNSPLHF. CDR3 DNA: TGTGCCAGCAGCACGACGGACAGGGGTTCTAATTCACCCCTCCACTTT.